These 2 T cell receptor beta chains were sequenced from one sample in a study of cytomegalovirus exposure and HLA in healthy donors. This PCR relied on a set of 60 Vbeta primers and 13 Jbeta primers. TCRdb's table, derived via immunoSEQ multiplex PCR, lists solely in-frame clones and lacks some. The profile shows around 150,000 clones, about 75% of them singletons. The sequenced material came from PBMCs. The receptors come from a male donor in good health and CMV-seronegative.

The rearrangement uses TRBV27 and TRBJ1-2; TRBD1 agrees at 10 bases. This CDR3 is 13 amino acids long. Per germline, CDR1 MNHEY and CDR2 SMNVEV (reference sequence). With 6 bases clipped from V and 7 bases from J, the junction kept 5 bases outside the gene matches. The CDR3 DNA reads TGTGCCAGCAGGGGACAGGGGATACGTGGCTACACCTTC. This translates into CASRGQGIRGYTF.

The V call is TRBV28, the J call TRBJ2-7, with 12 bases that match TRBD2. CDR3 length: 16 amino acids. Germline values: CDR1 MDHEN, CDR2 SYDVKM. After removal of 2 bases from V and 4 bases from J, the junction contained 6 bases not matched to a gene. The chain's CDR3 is CASSLPRLAGAYEQYF. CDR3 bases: TGTGCCAGCAGTTTACCTAGACTAGCGGGAGCTTACGAGCAGTACTTC. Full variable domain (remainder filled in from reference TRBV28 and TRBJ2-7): DVKVTQSSRYLVKRTGEKVFLECVQDMDHENMFWYRQDPGLGLRLIYFSYDVKMKEKGDIPEGYSVSREKKERFSLILESASTNQTSMYLCASSLPRLAGAYEQYFGPGTRLTVT.